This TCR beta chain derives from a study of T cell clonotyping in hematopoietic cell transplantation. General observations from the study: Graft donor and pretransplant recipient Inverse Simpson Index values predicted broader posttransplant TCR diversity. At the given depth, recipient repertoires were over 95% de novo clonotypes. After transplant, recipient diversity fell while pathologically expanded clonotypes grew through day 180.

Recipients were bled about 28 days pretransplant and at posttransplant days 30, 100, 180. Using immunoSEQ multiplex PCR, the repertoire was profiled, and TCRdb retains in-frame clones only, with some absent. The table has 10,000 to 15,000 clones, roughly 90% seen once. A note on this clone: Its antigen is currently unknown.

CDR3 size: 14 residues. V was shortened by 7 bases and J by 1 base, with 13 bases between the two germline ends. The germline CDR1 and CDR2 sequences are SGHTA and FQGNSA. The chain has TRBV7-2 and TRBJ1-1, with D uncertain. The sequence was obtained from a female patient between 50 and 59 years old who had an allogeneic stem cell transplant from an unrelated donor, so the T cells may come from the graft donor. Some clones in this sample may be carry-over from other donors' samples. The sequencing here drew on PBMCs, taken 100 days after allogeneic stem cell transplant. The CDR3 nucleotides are TGTGCCAGCACAGAAGGACTCCAGAACACTGAAGCTTTCTTT. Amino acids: CASTEGLQNTEAFF.